The next 2 T cell receptor beta chains were all read from a single sample in a study of blood T cell repertoires in COVID-19. The table came from immunoSEQ multiplex PCR; TCRdb's copy has only in-frame clones and leaves some out. The table includes about 280,000 clones, 88% detected once. Material for sequencing was peripheral blood. The receptors here all came from a woman in her twenties or thirties with COVID-19, enrolled during active disease.

The chain has TRBV11-3 and TRBJ2-1; 10 bases map to TRBD1. CDR1 SGHNT and CDR2 YENEEA come from the germline V gene. With V trimmed by 3 bases and J by 1 base, 0 bases remained unmatched. The CDR3 is 15 amino acids. This CDR3 reads CASSLDRGSYNEQFF. The CDR3 DNA follows: TGTGCCAGCAGCTTGGACAGGGGGTCCTACAATGAGCAGTTCTTC.

J is TRBJ2-7 and V is TRBV21-1; the D segment call TRBD2 is taken from the table without a DNA check. TRBV21-1 constitutes a pseudogene. The CDR3 runs 17 residues. The CDR3 sequence is CASSKGGSGIWFGEQYF. DNA for the CDR3: TGTGCCAGCAGCAAAGGGGGTAGCGGGATCTGGTTTGGAGAGCAGTACTTC.